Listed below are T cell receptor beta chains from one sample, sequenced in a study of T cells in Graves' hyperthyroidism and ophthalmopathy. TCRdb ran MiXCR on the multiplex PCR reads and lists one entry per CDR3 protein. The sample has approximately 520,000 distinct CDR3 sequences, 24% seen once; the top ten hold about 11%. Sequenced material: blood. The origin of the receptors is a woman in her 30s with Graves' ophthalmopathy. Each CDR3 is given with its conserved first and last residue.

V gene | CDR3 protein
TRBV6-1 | CASSRLGQGWGGYTF
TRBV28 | CASSFKGRVGETQYF
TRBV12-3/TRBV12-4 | CASRRDNYGYTF
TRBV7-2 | CASSPVNTIYF
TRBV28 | CASSFFSKADRNYGYTF
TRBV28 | CASRPDRGHQPQHF
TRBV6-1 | CASSALGGNQPQHF
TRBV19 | CASSKRGDQNIKYF
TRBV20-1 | CSARPVEGFQGGYTF
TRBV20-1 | CSARPRGATGELFF
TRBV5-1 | CASSLAVGTENTGELFF